Detailed here is one TCR beta chain. Its antigen is unidentified. This sample is drawn from a study of siplizumab effects on memory and regulatory T cells. Overall study results and limits: Contribution to the alloresponse seemed major for naive T cells, which also seemed more diverse than memory cells.

The V gene end was trimmed by 0 bases and the J gene end by 6 bases; junction bases not matched to a gene: 8. Germline values: CDR1 SGHRS, CDR2 YFSETQ. This CDR3 is built from 16 residues. Sequencing was performed with immunoSEQ multiplex PCR; in TCRdb, only in-frame clones are kept and a portion is missing. The repertoire holds 95,000 to 100,000 clones, with roughly 91% as singletons. This clonotype was sampled from a human donor in good health. The genes are TRBV5-1 and TRBJ2-1; 8 bases are a match to TRBD2. The specimen sequenced was non-Treg CD4+ T cells sorted from blood. The CDR3 protein is CASSLGFREGGNEQFF. Written as DNA, the CDR3 is TGCGCCAGCAGCTTGGGATTCCGGGAGGGTGGCAATGAGCAGTTCTTC.